What follows are 6 T cell receptor beta chains derived from one specimen sequenced in a study of T cell changes during pregnancy in multiple sclerosis. The data were produced by immunoSEQ multiplex PCR, yet TCRdb's version contains in-frame clones alone and is incomplete. This sample has 70,000 to 100,000 clones, with roughly 93% found just once. The sample here was peripheral blood, taken in the first trimester of pregnancy. The receptors shown here come from a female donor with multiple sclerosis, enrolled in a pregnancy study.

The J gene is TRBJ2-2, the V gene TRBV6-1, with TRBD1 matching over 8 bases. This CDR3 region has 13 residues. Germline V gene sequence: CDR1 MNHNS, CDR2 SASEGT. The ends lost 6 bases at V and 7 bases at J; junction bases unmatched: 4. This CDR3 reads CASRDREVGELFF. The CDR3 coding sequence is TGTGCCAGCAGGGACAGGGAGGTCGGGGAGCTGTTTTTT.

The rearrangement links TRBV14 to TRBJ1-2, with D unclear. Trimming took off 5 bases at V and 4 bases at J, with 14 bases between the two ends. This CDR3 region has 14 residues. The germline gives CDR1 SGHDN, CDR2 FVKESK. CDR3 in DNA: TGTGCCAGCAGCAGTGGTGTGGCGGGCTATGGCTACACCTTC. Encoded protein: CASSSGVAGYGYTF.

The V gene is TRBV2, the J gene TRBJ1-1, with TRBD1 as a possible D gene (5 bases). Germline CDR1 reads SNHLY; CDR2 reads FYNNEI. V dropped 8 bases and J dropped 6 bases, with 13 bases sitting between them. CDR3 length: 12 residues. The CDR3 DNA reads as TGTGCCAGCCCCCAGGGCTTGGCTGAAGCTTTCTTT. It specifies CASPQGLAEAFF.

In its sample, this clone ranks as medium-sized. The V and J genes are TRBV10-3 and TRBJ2-1; 12 nucleotides agree with TRBD1. CDR1 and CDR2 (germline): ENHRY, SYGVKD. Unmatched junction bases numbered 2, after V lost 4 bases and J lost 4 bases. The CDR3 extends over 15 amino acids. The CDR3 DNA reads as TGTGCCATCAGTGCGGGACAGGGGGCATACAATGAGCAGTTCTTC. This encodes CAISAGQGAYNEQFF.

J is TRBJ2-4 and V is TRBV4-2; possibly TRBD2 for D (7 bases). The CDR3 spans 16 residues. Trimming shortened V by 4 bases and J by 3 bases, and 16 bases separated the two germline ends. Germline assignment: CDR1 LGHNA and CDR2 YNFKEQ. CDR3 in amino acids: CASSPREGVSKNIQYF. The CDR3 DNA reads as TGTGCCAGCAGCCCCAGGGAGGGGGTTAGCAAAAACATTCAGTACTTC.

DNA for the CDR3: TGTGCCAGCAGTGACACCTATTACACAGATACGCAGTATTTT. Encoded protein: CASSDTYYTDTQYF. The chain employs TRBV6-4 and TRBJ2-3; the D is unclear. Trimming stripped 2 bases from V and 2 bases from J, with 8 bases between. The CDR3 consists of 14 residues. The germline V gene has CDR1 MRHNA and CDR2 SNTAGT.